This entry features one TCR beta chain sequence. Germline V CDR1 and CDR2: MNHEY, SMNVEV (reference sequence). This CDR3 spans 15 amino acids. V dropped 5 bases and J dropped 0 bases, with 13 bases sitting between them. The data derive from a study of PD-1 blockade in classical Hodgkin lymphoma. Overall study context: The patients were dosed with nivolumab 3 mg/kg, infused intravenously every 2 weeks.

Each patient experienced a relapse that followed autologous stem cell transplantation, and brentuximab vedotin exposure varied. Patients had relapsed/refractory classical Hodgkin lymphoma with complete response, partial response or progressive disease as best response. Method: immunoSEQ multiplex PCR; TCRdb's copy keeps in-frame clones and lacks some. The data contain around 44,000 clones, approximately 90% of them singletons. The V gene is TRBV27, the J gene TRBJ1-1; D perhaps matches TRBD1 (6 bases). This clonotype was obtained from a human donor with classical Hodgkin lymphoma. Here the sequenced sample was peripheral blood mononuclear cells (PBMCs), taken before the second cycle of nivolumab. The CDR3 region is CASSPEDRLNTEAFF. As DNA, the CDR3 is TGTGCCAGCAGTCCAGAGGACAGATTGAACACTGAAGCTTTCTTT.